A single sample is the source of the 7 T cell receptor beta chains below, sequenced in a study of cytomegalovirus exposure and HLA in healthy donors. Primers included in the PCR were 60 Vbeta and 13 Jbeta primers. Sequencing was performed with immunoSEQ multiplex PCR; in TCRdb, only in-frame clones are kept and a portion is missing. The sample records over 110,000 clones, about four fifths being singletons. Sequencing used PBMCs. These receptors all come from a male donor in good health and CMV-seropositive.

CDR3 loop: CASSLWDRNIQYF. For the CDR3, the DNA is TGCGCCAGCAGCTTATGGGACAGAAACATTCAGTACTTC. The J gene is TRBJ2-4, the V gene TRBV5-1; TRBD1 matches 7 bases. The CDR3 runs 13 residues. Trimming removed 2 bases from V and 6 bases from J; junction bases left unmatched: 2. The germline V gene encodes CDR1 SGHRS and CDR2 YFSETQ.

This clone was recorded once. Written as DNA, the CDR3 is TGTGCCAGCAGTGCCCGCGGTCGGGGGGCCAACGTCCTGACTTTC. The encoded protein is CASSARGRGANVLTF. The chain couples TRBV25-1 to TRBJ2-6; D uncertain. This CDR3 has 15 amino acids. V lost 4 bases to trimming and J lost 4 bases, with 11 bases between them. In germline, CDR1 is MGHDK, CDR2 SYGVNS.

The V call is TRBV19, the J call TRBJ1-1, with a possible D match to TRBD1 (5 bases). The CDR3 sequence is 14 residues long. Per germline, CDR1 LNHDA and CDR2 SQIVND (reference sequence). V was clipped by 3 bases and J by 5 bases, with 13 bases between them. CDR3 region: CASSIAVGGTEAFF. As DNA, the CDR3 is TGTGCCAGTAGTATCGCCGTGGGGGGAACTGAAGCTTTCTTT.

J is TRBJ1-4 and V is TRBV6-5; a weak D match, TRBD1 (6 bases). V lost 4 bases and J 7 bases, leaving 19 bases between the germline ends. This CDR3 is 16 amino acids long. In germline, CDR1 is MNHEY, CDR2 SVGAGI. The CDR3 DNA reads TGTGCCAGCAGTTCCACAGCAGGGGTGATGGGTGAAAAACTGTTTTTT. It is translated as CASSSTAGVMGEKLFF.

This chain links TRBV19 with TRBJ1-5; D is perhaps TRBD1 (5 bases). V was clipped by 7 bases and J by 0 bases, with 7 bases between them. Germline V gives CDR1 LNHDA, CDR2 SQIVND (reference sequence). The CDR3 runs to 13 residues. CDR3 sequence (DNA): TGTGCCAGTACGGGGGTTAGCAATCAGCCCCAGCATTTT. Its protein product is CASTGVSNQPQHF.

The genes are TRBV7-9 and TRBJ2-7, with TRBD2 matching over 16 bases. Per the germline V gene, CDR1 is SEHNR and CDR2 is FQNEAQ (reference sequence). Trimming took 5 bases from V and 8 from J; bases not matched to a gene: 6. The CDR3 spans 15 residues. The CDR3 DNA reads TGTGCCAGCAGCCCACCGGGACTAGCGGGGGGGAAGCAGTACTTC. Protein product: CASSPPGLAGGKQYF.

The genes are TRBV13 and TRBJ2-3; weak D call: TRBD2 (6 bases). The CDR3 is made up of 17 amino acids. V gave up 3 bases and J gave up 6 bases, with 22 bases separating them. CDR1 is PRHDT and CDR2 is FYEKMQ in the germline V gene (reference sequence). CDR3 residues: CASSFPGVGGIRDTQYF. Here the CDR3 DNA reads TGTGCCAGCAGCTTCCCCGGTGTGGGGGGTATTCGGGATACGCAGTATTTT.